This is a list of T cell receptor beta chains from one sample in a study of T-cell reconstitution after alpha-beta-depleted transplantation in children. TCRdb reanalysed the PCR reads using MiXCR and keeps one entry per CDR3 protein. The top ten clones hold less than 4.5% of a sample with roughly 400,000 distinct CDR3 sequences, approximately 20% of them seen once. Sequenced here: PBMCs from the stem cell graft donor, sampled from the stem cell graft. The receptors shown here come from a human donor who donated a stem cell graft to a child with acute myeloid leukemia. The CDR3 runs from the conserved cysteine through the conserved F or W. Each record gives: J gene, clone size, D gene, V gene, CDR3 DNA, CDR3 protein. D genes are given only for firm matches. A clone size is listed for some rows: how often the clone was seen (once, few, many), or a class if it is expanded.

>TRBJ2-7|few|TRBD1|TRBV10-3
TGTGCCATCAGTCAGACAGGGGACGAGCAGTACTTC
CAISQTGDEQYF
>TRBJ2-1|many|-|TRBV29-1
TGCAGCGTTGCAGGGCAAAGTGAGCAGTTCTTC
CSVAGQSEQFF
>TRBJ2-4|few|-|TRBV11-2
TGTGCCAGCAGCCCCCGTTTGATGGACAACCAAGCAGGAGCCAAAAACATTCAGTACTTC
CASSPRLMDNQAGAKNIQYF
>TRBJ2-5|-|-|TRBV12-3/TRBV12-4
TGTGCCAGCAGTTACGTCCCGAAACAAGAGACCCAGTACTTC
CASSYVPKQETQYF
>TRBJ2-1|many|-|TRBV6-5
TGTGCCAGCAGTTACGGTGGGACATACTACAATGAGCAGTTCTTC
CASSYGGTYYNEQFF
>TRBJ2-7|few|TRBD2|TRBV12-3/TRBV12-4
TGTGCCAGCAGCCTCGGGACTAGCGCCCCTCGGGAGCAGTACTTC
CASSLGTSAPREQYF
>TRBJ2-7|few|TRBD1|TRBV20-1
TGCAGTGCTGTGGACAGGGCTTACGAGCAGTACTTC
CSAVDRAYEQYF
>TRBJ1-1|-|-|TRBV7-8
TGTGCCAGCTTTTCCGGGATGAACACTGAAGCTTTCTTT
CASFSGMNTEAFF
>TRBJ2-1|few|-|TRBV27
TGTGCCAGCAGTTTTGGCCCCGTCAATGAGCAGTTCTTC
CASSFGPVNEQFF
>TRBJ2-7|once|-|TRBV7-9
TGTGCCAGCAGCTTAGGCTATACGCACTACGAGCAGTACTTC
CASSLGYTHYEQYF
>TRBJ2-3|few|-|TRBV12-3/TRBV12-4
TGTGCCAGCAGTTGGGAGACAGGCATTTCAGATACGCAGTATTTT
CASSWETGISDTQYF
>TRBJ2-1|few|TRBD2|TRBV4-2
TGTGCCAGCAGCCGACTCCCCGGGACTAGCGTAGCGGAGAGCTCCTACAATGAGCAGTTCTTC
CASSRLPGTSVAESSYNEQFF
>TRBJ1-2|-|TRBD1|TRBV5-1
TGCGCCAGCAGCTTGACAGGGGATAGATATGGCTACACCTTC
CASSLTGDRYGYTF
>TRBJ2-2|few|TRBD2|TRBV27
TGTGCCAGCAGCTCCAGGGGTACGGCTAGCGGGAGGGCCTCGAACACCGGGGAGCTGTTTTTT
CASSSRGTASGRASNTGELFF
>TRBJ1-1|-|-|TRBV20-1
TGCAGTGCTAGAGATCCACGGCGGCTGAACACTGAAGCTTTCTTT
CSARDPRRLNTEAFF
>TRBJ2-2|-|-|TRBV15
TGTGCCACCAGCAGGTGGAGGGGGCGATGGACCGGGGAGCTGTTTTTT
CATSRWRGRWTGELFF
>TRBJ2-3|-|TRBD2|TRBV7-7
TGTGCCAGCAGCTTTGGACTAGCGGGAGGTCAAGATACGCAGTATTTT
CASSFGLAGGQDTQYF
>TRBJ2-3|-|TRBD2|TRBV20-1
TGCAGCCCAGCGGGAGAGGCAGATACGCAGTATTTT
CSPAGEADTQYF
>TRBJ2-3|-|TRBD2|TRBV12-3/TRBV12-4
TGTGCAACGACGGGGGGTGCAGATACGCAGTATTTT
CATTGGADTQYF
>TRBJ2-1|-|TRBD2|TRBV25-1
TGTGCCAGCAGTGGAGGGACTAGCGGGCGATACAATGAGCAGTTCTTC
CASSGGTSGRYNEQFF
>TRBJ2-1|few|-|TRBV4-1
TGCGCCAGCAGCCAAGTCGGTATAGGTGAGCAGTTCTTC
CASSQVGIGEQFF
>TRBJ2-7|few|-|TRBV5-4
TGTGCCAGCAGCTTGGCCGGTCGGAAAACGGGCTGGGAGCAGTACTTC
CASSLAGRKTGWEQYF
>TRBJ2-1|many|-|TRBV7-9
TGTGCCAGCAGCTTAAACTACAATGAGCAGTTCTTC
CASSLNYNEQFF
>TRBJ2-2|once|-|TRBV18
TGTGCCAGCTCACCCAACTACCTTCAGAACACCGGGGAGCTGTTTTTT
CASSPNYLQNTGELFF
>TRBJ2-3|few|TRBD2|TRBV20-1
TGCAGTGGGGCGGGGGGCACAGATACGCAGTATTTT
CSGAGGTDTQYF
>TRBJ2-7|many|TRBD1|TRBV29-1
TGCAGCGTCGGACAGGGAATGGGCGAGCAGTACTTC
CSVGQGMGEQYF
>TRBJ1-3|-|TRBD1|TRBV12-3/TRBV12-4
TGTGCCAGCAGCCTGGGGACAGTTGGAAACACCATATATTTT
CASSLGTVGNTIYF
>TRBJ2-1|-|-|TRBV7-3
TGTGCCAGCAGCCCAAGGACAGACCAGCGGAGCGACTACAATGACCAGTTCTTC
CASSPRTDQRSDYNDQFF
>TRBJ2-6|few|-|TRBV24-1
TGTGCCACCAGTGCCACGCGTTCTGGGGCCAACGTCCTGACTTTC
CATSATRSGANVLTF
>TRBJ2-5|many|TRBD2|TRBV12-3/TRBV12-4
TGTGCCAGCAGTTTCGTGCGGGAGAAGACCCAGTACTTC
CASSFVREKTQYF
>TRBJ2-3|-|TRBD2|TRBV15
TGTGCCACCAGCTATAGCGGGAGACTCCCCTCCGCAGATACGCAGTATTTT
CATSYSGRLPSADTQYF
>TRBJ1-1|-|-|TRBV27
TGTGCCAGCAGTACAAGACAGATGAACACTGAAGCTTTCTTT
CASSTRQMNTEAFF
>TRBJ1-2|-|-|TRBV6-1
TGTGCCAGCCAACGGGGGGCTGGCACTAACTATGGCTACACCTTC
CASQRGAGTNYGYTF
>TRBJ2-1|few|TRBD2|TRBV4-3
TGCGCCAGCAGCCAAGCACCTGCGGGAGAGGGCAATGAGCAGTTCTTC
CASSQAPAGEGNEQFF
>TRBJ2-1|many|TRBD1|TRBV18
TGTGCCAGCTCGTCCCGACAGGGTTTCGATGAGCAGTTCTTC
CASSSRQGFDEQFF